This section outlines one TCR beta chain sequence together with its context. The data were obtained in a study of T cell responses to AZD1222 COVID-19 vaccine. Here immunoSEQ multiplex PCR was the method, and the copy in TCRdb shows in-frame clones only, minus some. In the table there are 150,000 to 200,000 clones, 90% to 95% of which are singletons. Trimming removed 4 bases at V and 7 bases at J, with 19 bases between. Looked up from germline, CDR1 is GTSNPN and CDR2 is SVGIG (reference sequence). The CDR3 runs to 14 residues. The origin of this receptor is an adult in good health. The specimen comprised peripheral blood, sampled on day 0 of AZD1222 vaccination. V is TRBV30 and J is TRBJ2-5; perhaps TRBD1 as D (5 bases). CDR3 nucleotide sequence: TGTGCCTGGACCCGTCCAGGGCCCGAATGGACCCAGTACTTC. Encoded protein: CAWTRPGPEWTQYF.